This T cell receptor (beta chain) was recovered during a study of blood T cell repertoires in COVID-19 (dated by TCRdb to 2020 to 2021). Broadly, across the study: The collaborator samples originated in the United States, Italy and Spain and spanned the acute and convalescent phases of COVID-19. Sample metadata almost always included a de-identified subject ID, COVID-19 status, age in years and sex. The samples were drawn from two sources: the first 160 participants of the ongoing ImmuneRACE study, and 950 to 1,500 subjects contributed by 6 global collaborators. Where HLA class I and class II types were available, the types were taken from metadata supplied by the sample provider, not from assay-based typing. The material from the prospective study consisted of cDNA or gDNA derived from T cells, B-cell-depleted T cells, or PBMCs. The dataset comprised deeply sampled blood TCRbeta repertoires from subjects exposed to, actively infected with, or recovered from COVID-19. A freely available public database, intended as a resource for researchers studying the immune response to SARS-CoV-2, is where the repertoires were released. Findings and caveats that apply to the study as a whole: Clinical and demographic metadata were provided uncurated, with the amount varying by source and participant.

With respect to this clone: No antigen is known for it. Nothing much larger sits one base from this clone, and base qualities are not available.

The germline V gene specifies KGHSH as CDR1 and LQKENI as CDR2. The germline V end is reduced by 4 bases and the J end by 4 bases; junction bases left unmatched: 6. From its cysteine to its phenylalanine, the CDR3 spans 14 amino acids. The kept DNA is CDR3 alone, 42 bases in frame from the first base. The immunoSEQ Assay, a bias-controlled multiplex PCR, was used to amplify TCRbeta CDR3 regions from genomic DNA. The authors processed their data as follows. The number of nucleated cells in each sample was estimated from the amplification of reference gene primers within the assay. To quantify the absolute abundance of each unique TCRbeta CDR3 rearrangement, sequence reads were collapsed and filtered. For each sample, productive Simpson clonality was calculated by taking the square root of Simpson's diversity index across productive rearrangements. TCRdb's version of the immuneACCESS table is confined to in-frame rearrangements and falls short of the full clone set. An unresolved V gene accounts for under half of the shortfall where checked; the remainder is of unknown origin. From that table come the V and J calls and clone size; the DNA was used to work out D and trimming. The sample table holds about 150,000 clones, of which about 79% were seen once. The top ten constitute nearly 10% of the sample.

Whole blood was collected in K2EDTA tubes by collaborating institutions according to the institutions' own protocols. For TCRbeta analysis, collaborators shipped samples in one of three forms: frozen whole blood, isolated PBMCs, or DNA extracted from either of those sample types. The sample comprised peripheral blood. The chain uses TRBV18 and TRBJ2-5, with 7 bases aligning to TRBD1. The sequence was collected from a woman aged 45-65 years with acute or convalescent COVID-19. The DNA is TGTGCCAGCTCACTTACAGGGGAGAGAGAGACCCAGTACTTC. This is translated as CASSLTGERETQYF.